These T cell receptor beta chains were read from a single sample in a study of a mutant IDH1 vaccine in newly diagnosed glioma. Clones were read by immunoSEQ multiplex PCR, and TCRdb kept only the in-frame ones, dropping some. The table records tens of thousands of clones, 83% of them present only once. Their specific antigens are unknown. This specimen consisted of PBMCs, obtained from a glioma patient whose treatment included an IDH1 peptide vaccine. Receptor source: a woman aged 50 to 60 with glioma. The CDR3 runs from the conserved cysteine through the conserved F or W. Fields, in order: CDR3 length, J gene, D gene, V gene, clone size, CDR3 protein, CDR3 DNA. A D gene is named only where the DNA matches it firmly. Only part of the rows carry a size: once, few, many, or a class if the clone is expanded.

cdr3_length: 15
j_call: TRBJ2-5
d_call: .
v_call: TRBV4-3
clone_size: .
cdr3_aa: CASSQDLVKGETQYF
cdr3_nt: TGCGCCAGCAGCCAAGATCTGGTTAAAGGGGAGACCCAGTACTTC

cdr3_length: 14
j_call: TRBJ1-2
d_call: .
v_call: TRBV28
clone_size: .
cdr3_aa: CASSRQAINYGYTF
cdr3_nt: TGTGCCAGCAGCCGACAGGCCATAAACTATGGCTACACCTTC

cdr3_length: 13
j_call: TRBJ1-1
d_call: .
v_call: TRBV10-3
clone_size: few
cdr3_aa: CAISEAVNTEAFF
cdr3_nt: TGTGCCATCAGTGAGGCGGTGAACACTGAAGCTTTCTTT

cdr3_length: 17
j_call: TRBJ1-2
d_call: TRBD1
v_call: TRBV19
clone_size: .
cdr3_aa: CASSIRGQGPVRDGYTF
cdr3_nt: TGTGCCAGTAGTATTCGAGGACAGGGACCCGTACGAGATGGCTACACCTTC

cdr3_length: 13
j_call: TRBJ2-5
d_call: TRBD2
v_call: TRBV7-3
clone_size: .
cdr3_aa: CASSPGGVETQYF
cdr3_nt: TGTGCCAGCAGCCCGGGGGGGGTTGAGACCCAGTACTTC

cdr3_length: 15
j_call: TRBJ2-7
d_call: TRBD1
v_call: TRBV27
clone_size: .
cdr3_aa: CASSLLGGQGYEQYF
cdr3_nt: TGTGCCAGCAGTTTATTGGGGGGACAGGGCTACGAGCAGTACTTC

cdr3_length: 14
j_call: TRBJ1-1
d_call: .
v_call: TRBV7-2
clone_size: .
cdr3_aa: CASSLVGGYTEAFF
cdr3_nt: TGTGCCAGCAGCTTAGTAGGGGGGTACACTGAAGCTTTCTTT

cdr3_length: 15
j_call: TRBJ1-1
d_call: .
v_call: TRBV10-3
clone_size: .
cdr3_aa: CAISDRLYPNTEAFF
cdr3_nt: TGTGCCATCAGTGATCGCCTCTATCCGAACACTGAAGCTTTCTTT

cdr3_length: 15
j_call: TRBJ2-3
d_call: .
v_call: TRBV4-3
clone_size: .
cdr3_aa: CASSQGGTSTDTQYF
cdr3_nt: TGCGCCAGCAGCCAAGGCGGGACCAGCACAGATACGCAGTATTTT

cdr3_length: 16
j_call: TRBJ1-6
d_call: .
v_call: TRBV5-1
clone_size: .
cdr3_aa: CASSEQVTGFNSPLHF
cdr3_nt: TGCGCCAGCAGCGAGCAAGTGACAGGATTTAATTCACCCCTCCACTTT

cdr3_length: 16
j_call: TRBJ1-1
d_call: TRBD1
v_call: TRBV10-3
clone_size: .
cdr3_aa: CAISESLGQGDTEAFF
cdr3_nt: TGTGCCATCAGTGAGTCCCTGGGACAGGGCGACACTGAAGCTTTCTTT

cdr3_length: 17
j_call: TRBJ1-2
d_call: .
v_call: TRBV28
clone_size: .
cdr3_aa: CASSPPLEAASNYGYTF
cdr3_nt: TGTGCCAGCAGTCCTCCCCTTGAGGCAGCTTCTAACTATGGCTACACCTTC

cdr3_length: 13
j_call: TRBJ2-7
d_call: .
v_call: TRBV5-4
clone_size: .
cdr3_aa: CASSLDRSYEQYF
cdr3_nt: TGTGCCAGCAGTCTCGACCGGAGCTACGAGCAGTACTTC

cdr3_length: 14
j_call: TRBJ1-1
d_call: TRBD1
v_call: TRBV19
clone_size: .
cdr3_aa: CASSWSGGGTEAFF
cdr3_nt: TGTGCCAGTAGCTGGTCAGGGGGTGGCACTGAAGCTTTCTTT

cdr3_length: 12
j_call: TRBJ1-1
d_call: .
v_call: TRBV15
clone_size: .
cdr3_aa: CATSRWNTEAFF
cdr3_nt: TGTGCCACCTCTCGATGGAACACTGAAGCTTTCTTT

cdr3_length: 14
j_call: TRBJ1-2
d_call: TRBD1
v_call: TRBV9
clone_size: .
cdr3_aa: CASSSPGQGYGYTF
cdr3_nt: TGTGCCAGCAGCTCGCCGGGACAGGGCTATGGCTACACCTTC

cdr3_length: 15
j_call: TRBJ2-1
d_call: .
v_call: TRBV6-6
clone_size: .
cdr3_aa: CASTLRGASGNEQFF
cdr3_nt: TGTGCCAGCACCCTGAGGGGGGCGAGCGGCAATGAGCAGTTCTTC

cdr3_length: 14
j_call: TRBJ2-7
d_call: .
v_call: TRBV5-1
clone_size: .
cdr3_aa: CASSFEGGRGEQYF
cdr3_nt: TGCGCCAGCAGCTTTGAAGGAGGTCGAGGCGAGCAGTACTTC

cdr3_length: 16
j_call: TRBJ1-5
d_call: .
v_call: TRBV28
clone_size: .
cdr3_aa: CASSRPWGYSNQPQHF
cdr3_nt: TGTGCCAGCAGTCGCCCTTGGGGCTATAGCAATCAGCCCCAGCATTTT

cdr3_length: 14
j_call: TRBJ1-4
d_call: TRBD1
v_call: TRBV18
clone_size: .
cdr3_aa: CASSGTATNEKLFF
cdr3_nt: TGTGCCAGCTCCGGGACAGCAACTAATGAAAAACTGTTTTTT

cdr3_length: 15
j_call: TRBJ1-4
d_call: TRBD1
v_call: TRBV7-9
clone_size: .
cdr3_aa: CASSLKGTGNEKLFF
cdr3_nt: TGTGCCAGCAGCTTAAAGGGGACAGGGAATGAAAAACTGTTTTTT

cdr3_length: 16
j_call: TRBJ2-6
d_call: .
v_call: TRBV15
clone_size: .
cdr3_aa: CATSTGASRGANVLTF
cdr3_nt: TGTGCCACCAGCACGGGGGCCAGCCGGGGGGCCAACGTCCTGACTTTC

cdr3_length: 15
j_call: TRBJ1-4
d_call: .
v_call: TRBV15
clone_size: .
cdr3_aa: CATSTPRGLSEKLFF
cdr3_nt: TGTGCCACCAGCACCCCTCGGGGGTTGAGCGAAAAACTGTTTTTT

cdr3_length: 15
j_call: TRBJ1-1
d_call: TRBD1
v_call: TRBV5-1
clone_size: .
cdr3_aa: CASSSGQGANTEAFF
cdr3_nt: TGCGCCAGCAGCTCCGGACAGGGGGCGAATACTGAAGCTTTCTTT

cdr3_length: 16
j_call: TRBJ2-5
d_call: .
v_call: TRBV6-5
clone_size: .
cdr3_aa: CASSYSPSPAGETQYF
cdr3_nt: TGTGCCAGCAGTTACTCTCCCTCTCCGGCGGGGGAGACCCAGTACTTC

cdr3_length: 13
j_call: TRBJ2-5
d_call: .
v_call: TRBV30
clone_size: .
cdr3_aa: CAWSVTGLETQYF
cdr3_nt: TGTGCCTGGAGTGTTACAGGACTGGAGACCCAGTACTTC

cdr3_length: 17
j_call: TRBJ1-2
d_call: .
v_call: TRBV6-1
clone_size: .
cdr3_aa: CASSERRRTARNYGYTF
cdr3_nt: TGTGCCAGCAGTGAAAGGAGGCGGACAGCTCGTAACTATGGCTACACCTTC

cdr3_length: 14
j_call: TRBJ1-1
d_call: .
v_call: TRBV7-2
clone_size: .
cdr3_aa: CASGGGPIKAEAFF
cdr3_nt: TGTGCCAGCGGAGGCGGCCCAATTAAGGCTGAAGCTTTCTTT

cdr3_length: 13
j_call: TRBJ2-1
d_call: .
v_call: TRBV15
clone_size: .
cdr3_aa: CATRSGTYNEQFF
cdr3_nt: TGTGCCACCAGAAGTGGGACGTACAATGAGCAGTTCTTC

cdr3_length: 13
j_call: TRBJ2-5
d_call: .
v_call: TRBV7-9
clone_size: .
cdr3_aa: CASSLRTRETQYF
cdr3_nt: TGTGCCAGCAGCTTAAGGACCCGAGAGACCCAGTACTTC

cdr3_length: 18
j_call: TRBJ2-2
d_call: .
v_call: TRBV4-1
clone_size: few
cdr3_aa: CASSLMTLARRGTGELFF
cdr3_nt: TGCGCCAGCAGCCTCATGACACTAGCCCGGAGAGGCACCGGGGAGCTGTTTTTT

cdr3_length: 14
j_call: TRBJ2-2
d_call: .
v_call: TRBV7-2
clone_size: .
cdr3_aa: CASSYRVNTGELFF
cdr3_nt: TGTGCCAGCAGCTACAGGGTTAACACCGGGGAGCTGTTTTTT

cdr3_length: 14
j_call: TRBJ1-5
d_call: .
v_call: TRBV30
clone_size: .
cdr3_aa: CAWRETYSNQPQHF
cdr3_nt: TGTGCCTGGAGGGAGACGTATAGCAATCAGCCCCAGCATTTT

cdr3_length: 15
j_call: TRBJ1-1
d_call: .
v_call: TRBV6-1
clone_size: .
cdr3_aa: CASSAYSTGNTEAFF
cdr3_nt: TGTGCCAGCAGTGCCTATTCGACAGGGAACACTGAAGCTTTCTTT

cdr3_length: 15
j_call: TRBJ1-4
d_call: TRBD1
v_call: TRBV30
clone_size: .
cdr3_aa: CAWSYTRGRGEKLFF
cdr3_nt: TGTGCCTGGAGCTATACCAGGGGGCGGGGTGAAAAACTGTTTTTT

cdr3_length: 16
j_call: TRBJ2-2
d_call: .
v_call: TRBV15
clone_size: .
cdr3_aa: CATSRDTGISAGELFF
cdr3_nt: TGTGCCACCAGCAGAGATACGGGGATTTCCGCCGGGGAGCTGTTTTTT

cdr3_length: 14
j_call: TRBJ2-1
d_call: .
v_call: TRBV6-5
clone_size: .
cdr3_aa: CASSPWQGSDEQFF
cdr3_nt: TGTGCCAGCAGTCCCTGGCAGGGTAGCGATGAGCAGTTCTTC

cdr3_length: 14
j_call: TRBJ2-7
d_call: .
v_call: TRBV7-9
clone_size: .
cdr3_aa: CASRESGQGSEQYF
cdr3_nt: TGTGCCAGCAGGGAATCGGGGCAGGGTAGCGAGCAGTACTTC

cdr3_length: 13
j_call: TRBJ1-5
d_call: .
v_call: TRBV7-9
clone_size: .
cdr3_aa: CASSLEALEPQHF
cdr3_nt: TGTGCCAGCAGCTTAGAGGCCCTGGAGCCCCAGCATTTT